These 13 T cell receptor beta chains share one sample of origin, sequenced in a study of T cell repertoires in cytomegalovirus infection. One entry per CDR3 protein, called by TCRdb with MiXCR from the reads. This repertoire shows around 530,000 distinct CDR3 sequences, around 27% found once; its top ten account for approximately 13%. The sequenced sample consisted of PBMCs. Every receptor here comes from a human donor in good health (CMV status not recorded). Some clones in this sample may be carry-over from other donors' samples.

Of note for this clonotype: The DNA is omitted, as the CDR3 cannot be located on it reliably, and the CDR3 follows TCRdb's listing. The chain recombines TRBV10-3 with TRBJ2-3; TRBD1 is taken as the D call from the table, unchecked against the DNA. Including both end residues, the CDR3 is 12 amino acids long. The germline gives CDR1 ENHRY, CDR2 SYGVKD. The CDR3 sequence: CAIRVGQGATYF.

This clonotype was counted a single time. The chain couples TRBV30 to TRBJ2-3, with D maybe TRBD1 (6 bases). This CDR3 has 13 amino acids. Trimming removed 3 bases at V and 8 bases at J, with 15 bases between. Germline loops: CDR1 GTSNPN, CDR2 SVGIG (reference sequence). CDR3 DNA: TGTGCCTGGAGGGGGGCCTCGCCGGGTACGCAGTATTTT. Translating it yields CAWRGASPGTQYF.

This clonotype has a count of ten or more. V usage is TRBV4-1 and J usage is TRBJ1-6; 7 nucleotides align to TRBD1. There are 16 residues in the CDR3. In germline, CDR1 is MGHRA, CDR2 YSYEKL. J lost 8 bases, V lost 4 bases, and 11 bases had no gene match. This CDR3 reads CASSPLGAGGYSPLHF. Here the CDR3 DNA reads TGCGCCAGCAGCCCGCTCGGAGCAGGGGGTTATTCACCCCTCCACTTT.

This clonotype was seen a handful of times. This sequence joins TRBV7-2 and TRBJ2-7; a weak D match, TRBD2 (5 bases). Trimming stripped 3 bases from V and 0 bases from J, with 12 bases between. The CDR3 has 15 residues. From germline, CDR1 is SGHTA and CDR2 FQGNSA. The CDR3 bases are TGTGCCAGCAGCTTCCCTAGCTCCAGCTCCTACGAGCAGTACTTC. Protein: CASSFPSSSSYEQYF. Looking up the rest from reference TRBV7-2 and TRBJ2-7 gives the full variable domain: GAGVSQSPSNKVTEKGKDVELRCDPISGHTALYWYRQSLGQGLEFLIYFQGNSAPDKSGLPSDRFSAERTGGSVSTLTIQRTQQEDSAVYLCASSFPSSSSYEQYFGPGTRLTVT.

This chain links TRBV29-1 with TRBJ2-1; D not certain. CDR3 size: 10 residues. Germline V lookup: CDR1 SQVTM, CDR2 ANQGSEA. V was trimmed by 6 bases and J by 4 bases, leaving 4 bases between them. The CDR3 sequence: CSVQYNEQFF. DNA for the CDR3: TGCAGCGTGCAATACAATGAGCAGTTCTTC.

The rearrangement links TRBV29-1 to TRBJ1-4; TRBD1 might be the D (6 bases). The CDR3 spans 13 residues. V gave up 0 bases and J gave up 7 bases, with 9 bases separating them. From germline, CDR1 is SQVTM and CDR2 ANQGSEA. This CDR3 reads CSVEEGGSEKLFF. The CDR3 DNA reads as TGCAGCGTTGAAGAAGGGGGAAGTGAAAAACTGTTTTTT.

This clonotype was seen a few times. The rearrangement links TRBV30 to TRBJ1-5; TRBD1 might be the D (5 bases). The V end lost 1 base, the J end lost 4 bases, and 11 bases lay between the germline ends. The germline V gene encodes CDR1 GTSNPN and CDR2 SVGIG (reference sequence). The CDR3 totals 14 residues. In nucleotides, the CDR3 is TGTGCCTGGAGTGGGGGCTCAGGTAATCAGCCCCAGCATTTT. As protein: CAWSGGSGNQPQHF.

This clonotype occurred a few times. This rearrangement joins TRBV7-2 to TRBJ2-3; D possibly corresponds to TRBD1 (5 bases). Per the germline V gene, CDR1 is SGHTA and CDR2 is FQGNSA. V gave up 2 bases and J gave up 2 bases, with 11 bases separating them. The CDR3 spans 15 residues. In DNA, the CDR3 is TGTGCCAGCAGCTTAACAGCCAGGGACACAGATACGCAGTATTTT. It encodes CASSLTARDTDTQYF.

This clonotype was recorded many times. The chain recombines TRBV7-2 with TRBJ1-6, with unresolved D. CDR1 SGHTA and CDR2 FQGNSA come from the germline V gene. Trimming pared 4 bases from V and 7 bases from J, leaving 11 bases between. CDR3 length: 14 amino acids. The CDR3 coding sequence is TGTGCCAGCAGCTCCGACGGGCCAAATTCACCCCTCCACTTT. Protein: CASSSDGPNSPLHF.

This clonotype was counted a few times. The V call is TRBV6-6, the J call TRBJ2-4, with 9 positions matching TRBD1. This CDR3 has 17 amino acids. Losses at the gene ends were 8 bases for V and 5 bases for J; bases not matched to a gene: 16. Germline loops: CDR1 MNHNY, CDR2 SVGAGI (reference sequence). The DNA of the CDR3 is TGTGCCAGCGCCCTGACGTGGGGACAGGGCACCGAAAACATTCAGTACTTC. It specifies CASALTWGQGTENIQYF.

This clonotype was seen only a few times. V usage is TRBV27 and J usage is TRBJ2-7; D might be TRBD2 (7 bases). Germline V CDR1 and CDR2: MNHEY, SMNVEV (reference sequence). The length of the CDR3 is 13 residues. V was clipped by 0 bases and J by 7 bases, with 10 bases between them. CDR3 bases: TGTGCCAGCAGTTTATCGCGGGGGCAAGAGCAGTACTTC. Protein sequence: CASSLSRGQEQYF.

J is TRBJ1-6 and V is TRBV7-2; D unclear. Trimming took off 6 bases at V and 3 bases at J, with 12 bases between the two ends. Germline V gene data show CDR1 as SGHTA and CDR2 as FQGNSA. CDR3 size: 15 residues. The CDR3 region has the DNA TGTGCCAGCAGATACCCGAGGGACTATAATTCACCCCTCCACTTT. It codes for CASRYPRDYNSPLHF. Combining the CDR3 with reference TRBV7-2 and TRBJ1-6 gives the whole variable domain GAGVSQSPSNKVTEKGKDVELRCDPISGHTALYWYRQSLGQGLEFLIYFQGNSAPDKSGLPSDRFSAERTGGSVSTLTIQRTQQEDSAVYLCASRYPRDYNSPLHFGNGTRLTVT.

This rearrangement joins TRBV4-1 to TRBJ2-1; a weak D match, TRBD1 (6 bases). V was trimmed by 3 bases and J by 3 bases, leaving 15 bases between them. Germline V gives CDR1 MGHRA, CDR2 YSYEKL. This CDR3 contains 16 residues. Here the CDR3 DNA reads TGCGCCAGCAGCCAGCAAACCGGGACAAACTACAATGAGCAGTTCTTC. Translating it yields CASSQQTGTNYNEQFF.